These 27 T cell receptor beta chains share one sample of origin, sequenced in a study of early T cells in non-severe SARS-CoV-2 infection. A single record per CDR3 protein comes from TCRdb applying MiXCR to the 5' RACE reads. The sample carries tens of thousands of distinct CDR3 sequences, roughly 21% recorded once. Sequenced here: whole blood, sampled at baseline. These receptors all stem from an adult who was a healthcare worker with PCR-confirmed SARS-CoV-2 infection or an uninfected control (not recorded which).

This clonotype was found a few times. The chain joins TRBV19 to TRBJ1-6; no clear D gene. This CDR3 has 14 residues. The V gene's germline CDR1 is LNHDA and CDR2 SQIVND (reference sequence). The ends were cut back, 2 bases at V and 7 bases at J, with 9 bases in the middle. DNA for the CDR3: TGTGCCAGTAGTATAACACGGTGGAATTCACCCCTCCACTTT. As protein: CASSITRWNSPLHF.

This clonotype was found many times. This rearrangement joins TRBV20-1 to TRBJ2-7; D remains unclear. Per germline, CDR1 DFQATT and CDR2 SNEGSKA (reference sequence). The CDR3 contains 16 residues. The V and J ends lost 1 base and 4 bases respectively, with 20 bases between them. CDR3 bases: TGCAGTGCTAGAGTAGAGAAGCCTCGAAGGCCTTACGAGCAGTACTTC. Translated: CSARVEKPRRPYEQYF.

The table lists this clonotype with a few counts. The chain employs TRBV10-2 and TRBJ1-2, with TRBD1 as a possible D gene (5 bases). Germline CDR1 reads WSHSY; CDR2 reads SAAADI. V gave up 6 bases and J gave up 5 bases, with 10 bases separating them. The CDR3 extends over 12 amino acids. CDR3 region: CASRRDDYGYTF. CDR3 nucleotides: TGCGCCAGCAGACGGGACGATTATGGCTACACCTTC.

The V call is TRBV7-8, the J call TRBJ1-1; D not certain. The CDR3 extends over 12 amino acids. V lost 3 bases to trimming and J lost 6 bases, with 8 bases between them. Germline V gene lookup returns CDR1 SGHVS and CDR2 FQNEAQ. The chain's CDR3 is CASSLDSAEAFF. CDR3 sequence (DNA): TGTGCCAGCAGCTTGGATAGCGCTGAAGCTTTCTTT.

Many counts were recorded for this clonotype. V is TRBV2 and J is TRBJ2-1; TRBD2 is a possible D gene (6 bases). Germline lookup yields CDR1 SNHLY and CDR2 FYNNEI. This CDR3 contains 15 residues. V was clipped by 11 bases and J by 8 bases, with 25 bases between them. The CDR3 region has the DNA TGTGCCCCCGGGAAGTTTTCTGGGACTGGCGATGAGCAGTTCTTC. It encodes CAPGKFSGTGDEQFF.

The chain carries TRBV18 and TRBJ2-5, with D perhaps given as TRBD1 or TRBD2 (5 bases each). V was cut by 3 bases and J by 2 bases, with 10 bases left in between. The germline gives CDR1 KGHSH, CDR2 LQKENI. This CDR3 region has 14 residues. CDR3 in DNA: TGTGCCAGCTCACCCGGGACCGATCAAGAGACCCAGTACTTC. Protein product: CASSPGTDQETQYF.

This clonotype was seen a few times. This sequence joins TRBV20-1 and TRBJ2-7, with D uncertain. Germline assignment: CDR1 DFQATT and CDR2 SNEGSKA (reference sequence). The CDR3 sequence is 12 residues long. V dropped 3 bases and J dropped 5 bases, with 11 bases sitting between them. CDR3 loop: CSASNFVDEQYF. The CDR3 region has the DNA TGCAGTGCTAGTAACTTCGTCGACGAGCAGTACTTC.

V and J are TRBV9 and TRBJ2-7, with TRBD2 as a possible D gene (5 bases). The germline V gene has CDR1 SGDLS and CDR2 YYNGEE. There are 14 residues in the CDR3. Deletions cut 4 bases from V and 3 bases from J, with 14 bases between. CDR3 nucleotides: TGTGCCAGCAGCCCGGACTCTACCCTCTACGAGCAGTACTTC. Amino acid sequence: CASSPDSTLYEQYF. Variable domain in full (rest from reference TRBV9 and TRBJ2-7): DSGVTQTPKHLITATGQRVTLRCSPRSGDLSVYWYQQSLDQGLQFLIQYYNGEERAKGNILERFSAQQFPDLHSELNLSSLELGDSALYFCASSPDSTLYEQYFGPGTRLTVT.

This clonotype was found many times. The chain uses TRBV20-1 and TRBJ2-3; D possibly corresponds to TRBD2 (6 bases). The CDR3 spans 16 residues. Between the trimmed V and J ends, which lost 1 base and 1 base, there was a span of 15 bases. Germline-derived CDR1 and CDR2 are DFQATT and SNEGSKA (reference sequence). CDR3 in DNA: TGCAGTGCTAGAGGCTTTCGGGGGTCCCGCACAGATACGCAGTATTTT. It translates to CSARGFRGSRTDTQYF.

V usage is TRBV7-9 and J usage is TRBJ2-1, with 7 nucleotides matching TRBD1. V dropped 5 bases and J dropped 4; count of bases not matched to a gene: 17. This CDR3 has 18 amino acids. The germline CDR1 and CDR2 sequences are SEHNR and FQNEAQ (reference sequence). The CDR3 DNA reads TGTGCCAGCAGCCCTCACGCTAACACAGGGGACCCATACAATGAGCAGTTCTTC. This gives the protein CASSPHANTGDPYNEQFF.

The chain uses TRBV7-9 and TRBJ2-3; 7 bases line up with TRBD1. V trimming: 2 bases; J trimming: 3 bases; junction bases outside the gene matches: 5. The CDR3 consists of 15 residues. In germline, CDR1 is SEHNR, CDR2 FQNEAQ (reference sequence). The DNA for the CDR3 is TGTGCCAGCAGCTTATCGACAGGGTCGACAGATACGCAGTATTTT. It codes for CASSLSTGSTDTQYF.

This clonotype was seen more than once but under ten times. The chain combines TRBV27 with TRBJ1-1; D not resolved. The CDR3 runs to 15 residues. Germline V CDR1 and CDR2: MNHEY, SMNVEV (reference sequence). Trimming left V 6 bases short and J 1 base short, with 15 bases between. CDR3 sequence reads: CASRTRTNANTEAFF. In DNA, the CDR3 is TGTGCCAGCAGAACCAGGACTAACGCGAACACTGAAGCTTTCTTT.

V is TRBV6-2 or TRBV6-3 and J is TRBJ2-1; D not certain. The CDR3 sequence is 17 residues long. Trimming cost V 6 bases and J 8 bases, with 26 bases left between them. Germline V gene data show CDR1 as MNHEY and CDR2 as SVGEGT. DNA for the CDR3: TGTGCCAGCAGCCTTCGTTCGCTGCTACCCAATGCCTATGAGCAGTTCTTC. Protein: CASSLRSLLPNAYEQFF.

The chain employs TRBV5-1 and TRBJ2-1, with 7 bases matching TRBD2. This CDR3 is built from 14 residues. Trimming at V came to 1 base and at J to 7 bases, leaving 5 bases not matched to a gene. From germline, CDR1 is SGHRS and CDR2 YFSETQ. The CDR3 is CASSLSLAVNEQFF. The CDR3 DNA reads as TGCGCCAGCAGCTTGTCCCTAGCGGTGAATGAGCAGTTCTTC.

This chain links TRBV6-5 with TRBJ2-2; 7 nucleotides line up with TRBD1. This CDR3 comprises 16 residues. CDR1 and CDR2 (germline): MNHEY, SVGAGI. V shed 5 bases and J 3 bases; nucleotides not matched to a gene: 9. In DNA, the CDR3 is TGTGCCAGCAGTCACCGACAGGGCGGATACACCGGGGAGCTGTTTTTT. Its translation is CASSHRQGGYTGELFF.

The CDR3 spells CSARISGGAEDTQYF. For the CDR3, the DNA is TGCAGTGCTAGAATCAGCGGGGGGGCTGAGGATACGCAGTATTTT. The rearrangement uses TRBV20-1 and TRBJ2-3; 10 nucleotides line up with TRBD2. The germline gives CDR1 DFQATT, CDR2 SNEGSKA (reference sequence). The CDR3 extends over 15 amino acids. V gave up 2 bases and J gave up 6 bases; unmatched junction bases: 8.

This clonotype was observed a handful of times. The rearrangement uses TRBV2 and TRBJ2-2; 10 positions match TRBD1. CDR1 is SNHLY, CDR2 FYNNEI, per germline. Losses at the gene ends were 5 bases for V and 6 bases for J; bases not matched to a gene: 9. This CDR3 comprises 16 residues. CDR3: CASSYRDRGSAGELFF. DNA of the CDR3: TGTGCCAGCAGTTACCGGGACAGGGGATCCGCCGGGGAGCTGTTTTTT.

The V and J genes are TRBV7-2 and TRBJ2-7; no clear D gene. CDR3 size: 15 residues. Germline V lookup: CDR1 SGHTA, CDR2 FQGNSA. V was clipped by 5 bases and J by 2 bases, with 16 bases between them. Here the CDR3 reads CASSPEELSTYEQYF. CDR3 bases: TGTGCCAGCAGCCCCGAGGAGTTAAGTACCTACGAGCAGTACTTC.

The chain couples TRBV9 to TRBJ2-5; perhaps TRBD2 as D (6 bases). Germline CDR1 is SGDLS and CDR2 is YYNGEE. Trimming took off 0 bases at V and 2 bases at J, with 11 bases between the two ends. The CDR3 loop spans 15 amino acids. The CDR3 spells CASSVGGGRQETQYF. DNA of the CDR3: TGTGCCAGCAGCGTAGGTGGAGGGAGACAAGAGACCCAGTACTTC.

This rearrangement joins TRBV2 to TRBJ2-5; TRBD2 agrees at 8 bases. V trimming: 11 bases; J trimming: 1 base; junction bases outside the gene matches: 6. Germline V lookup: CDR1 SNHLY, CDR2 FYNNEI. This CDR3 contains 13 residues. The CDR3 sequence: CASSRGAQETQYF. DNA for the CDR3: TGTGCCTCTTCGCGGGGGGCCCAAGAGACCCAGTACTTC.

This clonotype was detected a few times. The chain carries TRBV14 and TRBJ2-7; 7 bases line up with TRBD1. V was clipped by 5 bases and J by 2 bases; unmatched bases: 9. The CDR3 spans 15 residues. The V gene's germline CDR1 is SGHDN and CDR2 FVKESK. This CDR3 is CASSDRDSRPYEQYF. The CDR3 DNA sequence: TGTGCCAGCAGCGACAGGGACAGTCGACCCTACGAGCAGTACTTC.

This CDR3 reads CSVEGGTGFQETQYF. The CDR3 DNA reads TGCAGCGTTGAAGGGGGGACAGGCTTCCAAGAGACCCAGTACTTC. The chain has TRBV29-1 and TRBJ2-5; TRBD1 matches at 8 bases. Trimming removed 1 base from V and 1 base from J; junction bases left unmatched: 5. Germline loops: CDR1 SQVTM, CDR2 ANQGSEA. The CDR3 totals 15 residues.

This clonotype showed up just a few times. The rearrangement joins TRBV4-1 to TRBJ2-3; 9 bases are a match to TRBD2. Trimming took 0 bases from V and 4 from J; bases not matched to a gene: 5. Germline V gene data show CDR1 as MGHRA and CDR2 as YSYEKL. CDR3 size: 16 residues. The DNA of the CDR3 is TGCGCCAGCAGCCAAGACGCTAGCGGGGTTTCAGATACGCAGTATTTT. This encodes CASSQDASGVSDTQYF.

This chain connects TRBV20-1 to TRBJ2-1; 13 bases are a match to TRBD2. CDR1 and CDR2 (germline): DFQATT, SNEGSKA (reference sequence). With 6 bases clipped from V and 3 bases from J, the junction kept 11 bases outside the gene matches. The CDR3 loop spans 17 amino acids. CDR3 loop: CSASPGLAGRFYNEQFF. The CDR3 DNA sequence: TGCAGTGCCTCACCGGGACTAGCGGGGAGGTTCTACAATGAGCAGTTCTTC.

This chain joins TRBV20-1 and TRBJ2-3; D is unresolved. V dropped 6 bases and J dropped 3 bases, with 13 bases sitting between them. CDR1 DFQATT and CDR2 SNEGSKA come from the germline V gene (reference sequence). The CDR3 is made up of 13 amino acids. Here the CDR3 reads CSADWRRTDTQYF. The CDR3 DNA sequence: TGCAGTGCAGACTGGCGTAGGACAGATACGCAGTATTTT.

This clonotype was observed a few times. The V gene is TRBV9, the J gene TRBJ2-2, with D perhaps matching TRBD1 (5 bases). This CDR3 contains 12 residues. Trimming stripped 0 bases from V and 11 bases from J, with 8 bases between. Germline V CDR1 and CDR2: SGDLS, YYNGEE. The CDR3 loop is CASSVGGSELFF. DNA of the CDR3: TGTGCCAGCAGCGTAGGGGGCAGTGAGCTGTTTTTT.

The rearrangement joins TRBV12-3 or TRBV12-4 to TRBJ2-1; 7 nucleotides align to TRBD1. The V segment lost 6 bases and the J segment 10 bases; nucleotides outside the gene matches: 9. This CDR3 comprises 13 residues. Here the CDR3 reads CASSPQGTEEQFF. The CDR3 DNA sequence: TGTGCCAGCAGCCCACAGGGGACGGAGGAGCAGTTCTTC.